The 25 T cell receptor beta chains presented below share a single source sample, sequenced in a study of blood T cell repertoires in COVID-19. The table came from immunoSEQ multiplex PCR; TCRdb's copy has only in-frame clones and leaves some out. The sample holds approximately 210,000 clones, around 88% seen once. Sequenced: peripheral blood. These receptors all come from a man in his late teens or twenties with active or convalescent COVID-19.

J is TRBJ2-1 and V is TRBV10-2; tentative D call: TRBD2 (6 bases). V was shortened by 7 bases and J by 8 bases, with 21 bases between the two germline ends. CDR1 is WSHSY, CDR2 SAAADI, per germline. This CDR3 has 15 residues. CDR3 amino acids: CASTGGAGSPHEQFF. The CDR3, as DNA: TGCGCCAGCACCGGAGGGGCGGGAAGTCCCCATGAGCAGTTCTTC.

The chain couples TRBV5-8 to TRBJ2-5; TRBD1 agrees at 9 bases. Trimming took 1 base from V and 1 from J; bases not matched to a gene: 11. This CDR3 has 18 amino acids. Germline loops: CDR1 SGHTS, CDR2 YDEGEE. DNA for the CDR3: TGTGCCAGCAGCTTGCCGCCTCGGGACAGGGATCGCCAAGAGACCCAGTACTTC. It translates to CASSLPPRDRDRQETQYF.

V is TRBV7-6 and J is TRBJ2-5; a possible D gene is TRBD2 (6 bases). Germline loops: CDR1 SGHVS, CDR2 FNYEAQ. The CDR3 spans 15 residues. V was pared by 2 bases and J by 4 bases, with 14 bases between. CDR3: CASSLSPGASETQYF. The CDR3 DNA reads TGTGCCAGCAGCTTATCTCCGGGAGCCTCAGAGACCCAGTACTTC. Full variable domain (remainder filled in from reference TRBV7-6 and TRBJ2-5): GAGVSQSPRYKVTKRGQDVALRCDPISGHVSLYWYRQALGQGPEFLTYFNYEAQQDKSGLPNDRFSAERPEGSISTLTIQRTEQRDSAMYRCASSLSPGASETQYFGPGTRLLVL.

This sequence joins TRBV5-1 and TRBJ2-7; 8 nucleotides match TRBD1. Germline CDR1 SGHRS, CDR2 YFSETQ. J was trimmed by 5 bases and V by 0 bases; bases with no gene match: 4. This CDR3 spans 14 amino acids. In DNA form, the CDR3 reads TGCGCCAGCAGCTTGGCGGACAGGGTCCACGAGCAGTACTTC. This sequence encodes CASSLADRVHEQYF.

The gene calls are TRBV27 and TRBJ1-1; possibly TRBD1 for D (6 bases). CDR1 and CDR2 (germline): MNHEY, SMNVEV (reference sequence). This CDR3 has 14 amino acids. Trimming removed 7 bases at V and 3 bases at J, with 15 bases between. CDR3 protein: CASIKDRLDTEAFF. Written as DNA, the CDR3 is TGTGCCAGCATTAAAGACAGGCTGGACACTGAAGCTTTCTTT.

This chain connects TRBV19 to TRBJ1-5; TRBD1 is a possible D gene (5 bases). V was clipped by 10 bases and J by 5 bases, with 15 bases between them. The CDR3 consists of 13 residues. Germline assignment: CDR1 LNHDA and CDR2 SQIVND (reference sequence). In nucleotides, the CDR3 is TGTGCCACCACCCCCGCGGGGGATCAGCCCCAGCATTTT. The encoded protein is CATTPAGDQPQHF. Drawing the rest from reference TRBV19 and TRBJ1-5, the complete variable domain is DGGITQSPKYLFRKEGQNVTLSCEQNLNHDAMYWYRQDPGQGLRLIYYSQIVNDFQKGDIAEGYSVSREKKESFPLTVTSAQKNPTAFYLCATTPAGDQPQHFGDGTRLSIL.

J is TRBJ1-4 and V is TRBV7-8; TRBD1 aligns across 7 bases. Germline V CDR1 and CDR2: SGHVS, FQNEAQ. Trimming removed 1 base from V and 10 bases from J; junction bases left unmatched: 3. This CDR3 contains 13 residues. CDR3 in DNA: TGTGCCAGCAGCTTAGACAGGGGAGGAAAACTGTTTTTT. Translated: CASSLDRGGKLFF. The full variable domain, its missing parts supplied by reference TRBV7-8 and TRBJ1-4, is GAGVSQSPRYKVAKRGQDVALRCDPISGHVSLFWYQQALGQGPEFLTYFQNEAQLDKSGLPSDRFFAERPEGSVSTLKIQRTQQEDSAVYLCASSLDRGGKLFFGSGTQLSVL.

V is TRBV5-1 and J is TRBJ2-3; maybe TRBD2 (5 bases). Deletions cut 2 bases from V and 4 bases from J, with 23 bases between. CDR3 length equals 18 residues. In germline, CDR1 is SGHRS, CDR2 YFSETQ. The chain's CDR3 is CASSFPLRGPPGSDTQYF. In nucleotides, the CDR3 is TGCGCCAGCAGCTTCCCCCTTCGGGGTCCCCCGGGGTCAGATACGCAGTATTTT.

The J gene is TRBJ2-3, the V gene TRBV19; a weak D match, TRBD1 (6 bases). The CDR3 length is 14 residues. The germline V gene has CDR1 LNHDA and CDR2 SQIVND (reference sequence). Trimming took 1 base from V and 2 from J, leaving 7 bases between them. CDR3: CASSIAGATDTQYF. The CDR3 nucleotides are TGTGCCAGTAGTATAGCAGGGGCCACAGATACGCAGTATTTT.

This clone was recorded only once. The V gene is TRBV15, the J gene TRBJ2-7, with a weak D call TRBD2 (6 bases). The V gene's germline CDR1 is LNHNV and CDR2 YYDKDF (reference sequence). V was shortened by 1 base and J by 3 bases, with 13 bases between the two germline ends. CDR3 length: 15 amino acids. CDR3 residues: CATSRGTITDYEQYF. The CDR3 DNA is TGTGCCACCAGCAGAGGGACTATAACAGACTACGAGCAGTACTTC.

This sequence joins TRBV6-6 and TRBJ1-5; 10 bases are a match to TRBD1. CDR1 is MNHNY, CDR2 SVGAGI, per germline (reference sequence). V was clipped by 7 bases and J by 6 bases; unmatched bases: 6. The CDR3 is 14 residues long. The CDR3 loop is CASTDGTGAQPQHF. DNA of the CDR3: TGTGCCAGCACCGATGGGACAGGGGCTCAGCCCCAGCATTTT.

Only one count was recorded for this clone. CDR3 nucleotide sequence: TGTGCCACCAGCAGAGATTGGCGGTTGAACACTGAAGCTTTCTTT. The encoded protein is CATSRDWRLNTEAFF. This sequence joins TRBV15 and TRBJ1-1; D unclear. Germline V CDR1 and CDR2: LNHNV, YYDKDF (reference sequence). There are 15 residues in the CDR3. V lost 0 bases and J 0 bases, leaving 8 bases between the germline ends.

The chain couples TRBV28 to TRBJ1-4; 9 bases are shared with TRBD1. The CDR3 has 15 residues. Germline assignment: CDR1 MDHEN and CDR2 SYDVKM. The V gene end was trimmed by 6 bases and the J gene end by 8 bases; junction bases not matched to a gene: 10. Written as DNA, the CDR3 is TGTGCCAGCAGGCCGGGACAGGGTCGGTTCGAAAAACTGTTTTTT. This sequence encodes CASRPGQGRFEKLFF. The full variable domain, in which reference TRBV28 and TRBJ1-4 provide the parts outside the CDR3, is DVKVTQSSRYLVKRTGEKVFLECVQDMDHENMFWYRQDPGLGLRLIYFSYDVKMKEKGDIPEGYSVSREKKERFSLILESASTNQTSMYLCASRPGQGRFEKLFFGSGTQLSVL.

The chain joins TRBV19 to TRBJ1-2; 7 bases are shared with TRBD1. The CDR3 is 13 amino acids. J was trimmed by 5 bases and V by 5 bases; bases with no gene match: 5. Germline CDR1 reads LNHDA; CDR2 reads SQIVND (reference sequence). The CDR3 nucleotides read TGTGCCAGTAGTTCGGGGACAGTTTATGGCTACACCTTC. Residues: CASSSGTVYGYTF.

The rearrangement links TRBV3-1 (or the pseudogene TRBV3-2) to TRBJ1-2; 7 bases are shared with TRBD1. V lost 4 bases and J lost 4; bases outside the gene matches: 3. Germline V gene lookup returns CDR1 LGHDT and CDR2 YNNKEL (reference sequence). The CDR3 contains 13 residues. The CDR3, as DNA: TGTGCCAGCAGCCCCGGACAGGCCTATGGCTACACCTTC. Its protein is CASSPGQAYGYTF.

This chain joins TRBV6-5 and TRBJ2-7; D is possibly TRBD1 (5 bases). The CDR3 has 15 residues. CDR1 and CDR2 from the germline V gene are MNHEY and SVGAGI. With 6 bases removed from V and 1 base from J, the gap between germline ends came to 16 bases. CDR3 region: CASSATELFSYEQYF. In DNA form, the CDR3 reads TGTGCCAGCAGCGCGACAGAGCTTTTTTCCTACGAGCAGTACTTC.

This chain connects TRBV13 to TRBJ1-1; a possible D gene is TRBD1 (6 bases). This CDR3 spans 15 amino acids. Trimming cost V 4 bases and J 3 bases, with 15 bases left between them. Germline assignment: CDR1 PRHDT and CDR2 FYEKMQ (reference sequence). CDR3: CASSSRTGFYTEAFF. CDR3 bases: TGTGCCAGCAGCTCCCGTACAGGGTTTTACACTGAAGCTTTCTTT.

About this clone: At one end, the junction sequence differs from germline, possibly due to a read error. This chain links TRBV7-7 with TRBJ2-5, with 8 bases lining up with TRBD2. From germline, CDR1 is SSHAT and CDR2 FNYEAQ (reference sequence). This CDR3 contains 13 residues. The CDR3 reads CASSSSGGETQYF. CDR3 in DNA: TGTGCTAGCAGCTCCTCGGGAGGGGAGACCCAGTACTTC.

This chain connects TRBV3-1 (or the pseudogene TRBV3-2) to TRBJ2-4; the D is unclear. V lost 4 bases and J lost 1, with 11 bases in between. Germline V gives CDR1 LGHDT, CDR2 YNNKEL (reference sequence). The CDR3 extends over 15 amino acids. The CDR3 sequence: CASSPRVLAKNIQYF. The CDR3 region has the DNA TGTGCCAGCAGCCCCCGCGTTTTGGCCAAAAACATTCAGTACTTC.

The V call is TRBV7-6, the J call TRBJ2-7, with 10 bases matching TRBD2. Trimming at V came to 5 bases and at J to 1 base, leaving 5 bases not matched to a gene. Germline CDR1 and CDR2: SGHVS and FNYEAQ. This CDR3 is built from 15 residues. CDR3 nucleotides: TGTGCCAGCAGCCCAGGGACTAGCGCATCCTACGAGCAGTACTTC. It specifies CASSPGTSASYEQYF.

This chain links TRBV3-1 (or the pseudogene TRBV3-2) with TRBJ2-1; D is possibly TRBD1 (8 bases). Germline lookup yields CDR1 LGHDT and CDR2 YNNKEL (reference sequence). This CDR3 is built from 15 residues. The V end lost 1 base, the J end lost 8 bases, and 15 bases lay between the germline ends. The DNA of the CDR3 is TGTGCCAGCAGCCAAGTTGTACAGGGGGGGGATGAGCAGTTCTTC. Protein: CASSQVVQGGDEQFF.

In DNA, the CDR3 is TGTGCCAGCAGCTCTTTGCGTTGGACTAGCGGGGGACCTCGGTTGTCCGAGTACTTC. Encoded protein: CASSSLRWTSGGPRLSEYF. V and J are TRBV11-2 and TRBJ2-5; 13 nucleotides agree with TRBD2. Looked up from germline, CDR1 is SGHAT and CDR2 is FQNNGV. V lost 4 bases, J lost 12 bases, and 23 bases stayed unmatched. The CDR3 consists of 19 residues.

The chain links TRBV30 to TRBJ1-1; D might be TRBD1 (5 bases). The CDR3 runs to 14 residues. Trimming removed 5 bases at V and 6 bases at J, with 19 bases between. Germline V CDR1 and CDR2: GTSNPN, SVGIG (reference sequence). CDR3 in DNA: TGTGCCTGGGAAGGGAGCCCCAGGGACTCTGAAGCTTTCTTT. Protein sequence: CAWEGSPRDSEAFF.

This clone has a handful of counts. The rearrangement joins TRBV25-1 to TRBJ1-5; TRBD1 matches at 7 bases. Germline-derived CDR1 and CDR2 are MGHDK and SYGVNS. Trimming removed 4 bases from V and 5 bases from J; junction bases left unmatched: 2. CDR3 length: 13 residues. In nucleotides, the CDR3 is TGTGCCAGCAGTGCAGGGGGATATCAGCCCCAGCATTTT. Residues: CASSAGGYQPQHF. The full variable domain, completed using reference TRBV25-1 and TRBJ1-5, is EADIYQTPRYLVIGTGKKITLECSQTMGHDKMYWYQQDPGMELHLIHYSYGVNSTEKGDLSSESTVSRIRTEHFPLTLESARPSHTSQYLCASSAGGYQPQHFGDGTRLSIL.

The CDR3 DNA sequence: TGTGCCACCAGCAGAATATTAGGGGTGAACACTGAAGCTTTCTTT. It yields the protein CATSRILGVNTEAFF. V usage is TRBV15 and J usage is TRBJ1-1, with D maybe TRBD1 (5 bases). V lost 2 bases and J 0 bases, leaving 10 bases between the germline ends. Per the germline V gene, CDR1 is LNHNV and CDR2 is YYDKDF (reference sequence). The CDR3 sequence is 15 residues long.